This is a list of T cell receptor delta chains from one sample in a study of gammadelta T cells in human blood. TCRdb applied CATT to the RT-PCR reads for clone calling. This table has approximately 600 delta-chain clones, roughly 13% appearing once. Sequenced: non-Vgamma9Vdelta2 gamma-delta T cells from adult blood. The receptors come from a human donor. The CDR3 runs from the conserved cysteine through the conserved F or W. Fields, in order: D gene, J gene, clone size, V gene, CDR3 DNA, CDR3 protein. A D gene is named only where the DNA matches it firmly. Clone size is shown for a subset of rows, as once, few, many or a class of expanded clone.

TRDD3 | TRDJ2 | hyperexpanded | TRDV1 | TGTGCTCTTGGGGTCCTTGTTCCTAATTCCTACTGGGGGATACGCGTATTTGGGGCAGCACAACTCTTCTTT | CALGVLVPNSYWGIRVFGAAQLFF
NA | TRDJ1 | medium-sized | TRDV1 | TGTGCTCTTGGGACCCCGTGCCTCCCCACGTTTGCGTGGACGTACACCGATAAACTCATCTTT | CALGTPCLPTFAWTYTDKLIF
TRDD3 | TRDJ1 | large | TRDV3 | TGTGCCTTTCCCACACCCTGGGGGATGATCGATAAACTCATCTTT | CAFPTPWGMIDKLIF
TRDD3 | TRDJ1 | large | TRDV1 | TGTGCTCTTGGGGAACCAGCCCTTTACTGGGGGATATTGGACCCGTACACCGATAAACTCATCTTT | CALGEPALYWGILDPYTDKLIF
NA | TRDJ3 | NA | TRDV2 | TGTGCCTGTGACGCCCTACTTCCTGCGGGTCAGAGCTCCTGGGACACCCGACAGATGTTTTTC | CACDALLPAGQSSWDTRQMFF
TRDD3 | TRDJ1 | medium-sized | TRDV1 | TGTGCTCTTGGGGACATGCCTGAAAGTGCCTCCTTGGGGGATGGTGGACTCATCTTT | CALGDMPESASLGDGGLIF
TRDD3 | TRDJ1 | large | TRDV1 | TGTGCTCTTGGGGAACTCGCTGTCCCAGCCCCAGGAGGCTGGGGGATACCTTACACCGATAAACTCATCTTT | CALGELAVPAPGGWGIPYTDKLIF
NA | TRDJ1 | medium-sized | TRDV1 | TGTGCTCTTGGGGATTCAGAGAGGGACGATAAACTCATCTTT | CALGDSERDDKLIF
TRDD3 | TRDJ1 | large | TRDV2 | TGTGCCTGTGACACCGTACTGGGGGATACGCTTTACAGGACCGATAAACTCATCTTT | CACDTVLGDTLYRTDKLIF
TRDD3 | TRDJ1 | medium-sized | TRDV1 | TGTGCTCTTGGGGACCCAACCTTCGCCGAGGGGGACTGGGGGATACGCCCCCTTACCGATAAACTCATCTTT | CALGDPTFAEGDWGIRPLTDKLIF
NA | TRDJ1 | medium-sized | TRDV1 | TGTGCTCTTGGGGGGTCCTTCCTACCGTACTGGGGGCCACGAGGGAGCGATAAACTCATCTTT | CALGGSFLPYWGPRGSDKLIF
TRDD2 | TRDJ2 | few | TRAV36/DV7 | TGTGCTCCACTCCCCGACGGCCTTCCTAGGTGTTACTGGTCCCACCCCCCTATTTACTTT | CAPLPDGLPRCYWSHPPIYF
NA | TRDJ1 | medium-sized | TRDV1 | TGTGCTCTTGGGGAACTATTTCCAGGTACGGCCTTCCTTCATTATGGGGGCCCGCCGTACACCGATAAACTCATCTTT | CALGELFPGTAFLHYGGPPYTDKLIF
TRDD3 | TRDJ1 | large | TRDV3 | TGTGCCTTCCTTGCTTACGTCCGCTGGGGGAGTACCGATAAACTCATCTTT | CAFLAYVRWGSTDKLIF
NA | TRDJ1 | NA | TRDV1 | TGTGCTCTTGGGGAATATTCCTACCCCACTGGGGGCACCGATAAACTCATCTTT | CALGEYSYPTGGTDKLIF
NA | TRDJ1 | medium-sized | TRDV1 | TGTGCTCTTGGGTCCCCCCCCTTCCTACGGGCGGGTTGGGGGATAGGTTACACCGATAAACTCATCTTT | CALGSPPFLRAGWGIGYTDKLIF
TRDD3 | TRDJ1 | few | TRDV1 | TGTGCTCTTGGGGAACTGTCGAGGTACTGGGGGATGGTAGGTAAACTCATCTTT | CALGELSRYWGMVGKLIF
TRDD3 | TRDJ1 | few | TRDV1 | TGTGCTCTTGGGGCTACTCCTCCTTTCGAATACTGGGGGCCGCGGGTCGATAAACTCATCTTT | CALGATPPFEYWGPRVDKLIF
TRDD3 | TRDJ1 | hyperexpanded | TRDV1 | TGTGCTCTTGGGGAACTAGAAAGTCAATCCTTCCTTGGGTGGGGATACGCGCTTTACACCGATAAACTCATCTTT | CALGELESQSFLGWGYALYTDKLIF
TRDD3 | TRDJ1 | large | TRDV3 | TGTGCCTTTTCCAGCTCGGTTATGCCTATACTGGGGGATTTAACCGATAAACTCATCTTT | CAFSSSVMPILGDLTDKLIF
TRDD3 | TRDJ1 | large | TRDV1 | TGTGCTCTTGGGGAACCGGTCCTACGCTTTAAACTGGGGGATACGGAAGGCGATAAACTCATCTTT | CALGEPVLRFKLGDTEGDKLIF
NA | TRDJ1 | medium-sized | TRDV1 | TGTGCTCTTGGGGAACCTCTAATCCTACCAGTTGGGGGAAAACTACGGTACACCGATAAACTCATCTTT | CALGEPLILPVGGKLRYTDKLIF
TRDD3 | TRDJ1 | large | TRDV1 | TGTGCTCTTGGGGACGCTCCCACGAGCCTTCTTCAACTGGGGGAAGGGTACACCGATAAACTCATCTTT | CALGDAPTSLLQLGEGYTDKLIF
TRDD3 | TRDJ1 | medium-sized | TRDV1 | TGTGCTCTTGGGGAACTAGGCTACTGGGGGCTTTACACCGATAAACTCATCTTT | CALGELGYWGLYTDKLIF
NA | TRDJ1 | large | TRDV1 | TGTGCTCTTGGGCTAGCCAGTCGGCGGCTATACACCGATAAACTCATCTTT | CALGLASRRLYTDKLIF
TRDD3 | TRDJ1 | large | TRDV2 | TGTGCCTGTGACAGGTTAAGACTGGGGGATACGGGGACCGATAAACTCATCTTT | CACDRLRLGDTGTDKLIF
TRDD3 | TRDJ1 | large | TRAV38-2/DV8 | TGTGCTTATAGGAGAATCTTCCTTTCCCTTGGGGGATCGGATAAACTCATCTTT | CAYRRIFLSLGGSDKLIF
TRDD3 | TRDJ1 | large | TRDV1 | TGTGCTCTTGGGGGGTACTGGGTACTGGGGGCTCCCCAGGCCCTCGATAAACTCATCTTT | CALGGYWVLGAPQALDKLIF
NA | TRDJ1 | large | TRDV1 | TGTGCTCTTGGGGAACTAGTCCCCCTTAAACTTTCGGACCTGTACACCGATAAACTCATCTTT | CALGELVPLKLSDLYTDKLIF
NA | TRDJ1 | large | TRDV1 | TGTGCTCTTGGGGAACTCGGCCTTCCCAGACCTATTTACACCGATAAACTCATCTTT | CALGELGLPRPIYTDKLIF
TRDD3 | TRDJ1 | hyperexpanded | TRDV1 | TGTGCTCTTGGGACTCGCCACCCGGGGGATGAGGGATCCGATAAACTCATCTTT | CALGTRHPGDEGSDKLIF
TRDD3 | TRDJ1 | large | TRDV3 | TGTGCCGCCCGGGTCGGTATGTCCGCGACATTTGTAAGACTGGGGGATAACGGGTGGGACCACACCGATAAACTCATCTTT | CAARVGMSATFVRLGDNGWDHTDKLIF
NA | TRDJ1 | large | TRDV1 | TGTGCTCTTGGGAACCTTACTTCCTTACGGGCTAAACTCATCTTT | CALGNLTSLRAKLIF
TRDD3 | TRDJ1 | few | TRDV3 | TGTGCCTTCACGGGACCTTCCTACCCCTATACTGGGGGATACGCGTATCTATGGCCGGATAAACTCATCTTT | CAFTGPSYPYTGGYAYLWPDKLIF
TRDD3 | TRDJ1 | large | TRDV3 | TGTGCCTTTAACCTCCCGCGGAGCTGGGGGCCCCTCCAATACACCGATAAACTCATCTTT | CAFNLPRSWGPLQYTDKLIF
TRDD3 | TRDJ1 | large | TRDV1 | TGTGCTCTTGGGGGCACGTGGGGGATGATCCGTTTTCAGACCGATAAACTCATCTTT | CALGGTWGMIRFQTDKLIF
TRDD2 | TRDJ1 | large | TRAV38-2/DV8 | TGTGCTTATAGGAGCAAGGCCTTCCTACGATACGGGGGAGACGCGGAGGAGCTCATCTTT | CAYRSKAFLRYGGDAEELIF
TRDD3 | TRDJ1 | medium-sized | TRDV1 | TGTGCTCTTGGGAGGGGCCGGGGTTTTTTCCTACTGGACCCTGACTGGGGGATACCAGTTTACACCGATAAACTCATCTTT | CALGRGRGFFLLDPDWGIPVYTDKLIF
NA | TRDJ1 | large | TRDV1 | TGTGCTCTTGGGGAACTTCTACCACCGTGTGGGACCGAGGGGACCGATAAACTCATCTTT | CALGELLPPCGTEGTDKLIF
TRDD3 | TRDJ1 | large | TRDV1 | TGTGCTCTTGGCCTCGGGGATACTTACACCGATAAACTCATCTTT | CALGLGDTYTDKLIF
TRDD3 | TRDJ3 | NA | TRDV1 | TGTGCTCTTGGGGAACTCCCGGGGGGATACGCCTTCTTC | CALGELPGGYAFF
NA | TRDJ2 | large | TRDV1 | TGTGCTCTTGGGGAACGGGCCTTCCTACTCAATTACTGGGGGAATCCTTTGACAGCACAACTCTTCTTT | CALGERAFLLNYWGNPLTAQLFF
TRDD3 | TRDJ1 | few | TRDV1 | TGTGCTCTTGGGGAAGAATGCGACTCTGGGGGATACGCGGGAGCCGATAAACTCATCTTT | CALGEECDSGGYAGADKLIF
NA | TRDJ1 | few | TRDV3 | TGTGCCTCCACCTCCCCTACGACCACCGATAAACTCATCTTT | CASTSPTTTDKLIF
TRDD3 | TRDJ1 | large | TRDV1 | TGTGCTCTTGGGGAACTGTCCGAGATCTGGTTCTGGGGGATAGGTCCCGATAAACTCATCTTT | CALGELSEIWFWGIGPDKLIF
TRDD3 | TRDJ1 | medium-sized | TRDV1 | TGTGCTCTTGGGGCTATAAATTCCTTCAACTGGGGGATTTTAACCGATAAACTCATCTTT | CALGAINSFNWGILTDKLIF
TRDD3 | TRDJ3 | large | TRDV2 | TGTGCCTGCCATGAACTGGGGGCCCCCTCTAGGCCCTGGGACACCCGACAGATGTTTTTC | CACHELGAPSRPWDTRQMFF